Reported below is one TCR beta chain. Its matching antigen is unknown. Time point in this sample: week 35, safety follow-up. A 20-mer mutant IDH1 peptide at 300 ug was injected subcutaneously with topical imiquimod. Donors' newly diagnosed IDH1-mutant WHO grade 3 or 4 astrocytomas lacked nuclear ATRX. Sequenced by immunoSEQ multiplex PCR; TCRdb stores in-frame clones only, minus some. The table shows about 60,000 clones, with 75% to 85% occurring only once. The sample originates from a study of a mutant IDH1 vaccine in newly diagnosed glioma. Study as a whole: Radiotherapy, temozolomide, or both had been given previously, and both were given to most.

Germline V gene lookup returns CDR1 MNHNY and CDR2 SVGAGI (reference sequence). V was pared by 5 bases and J by 1 base, with 17 bases between. This CDR3 comprises 16 residues. This clonotype was obtained from a man in his forties with glioma. This chain links TRBV6-6 with TRBJ1-2, with a tentative D call TRBD1 (6 bases). This material consisted of PBMCs, taken from a glioma patient whose treatment included an IDH1 peptide vaccine. The CDR3 DNA reads as TGTGCCAGCAGTCGGACAGCAAACGATTTTAACTATGGCTACACCTTC. It is translated as CASSRTANDFNYGYTF.